This T cell receptor beta chain is from a study of blood T cells in healthy people across ages. V was clipped by 7 bases and J by 3 bases, with 19 bases between them. Germline lookup yields CDR1 SGHVS and CDR2 FQNEAQ. The CDR3 is 16 residues long. A second about 6 to 11 cycle PCR used barcoded and J-beta primers. TCRdb redid the calling of the 5' RACE reads with MiXCR, one entry per CDR3 protein. The table lists around 1,100,000 distinct CDR3 sequences, around two fifths of them singletons. V usage is TRBV7-8 and J usage is TRBJ2-1, with D perhaps matching TRBD2 (6 bases). The clonotype comes from a young man in good health. Material: blood. The CDR3 is CASTPMRGIHYNEQFF. The DNA of the CDR3 is TGTGCCAGCACCCCAATGCGGGGAATACACTACAATGAGCAGTTCTTC.